This T cell receptor (beta chain) was documented in a study of blood T cell repertoires in COVID-19. Source study methods: Amplified reference gene primers provided the basis for estimating nucleated cell counts. TCRdb keeps only in-frame clones here, not all; method: immunoSEQ multiplex PCR. D and trimming come from the DNA, and the V and J calls and clone size come from that table. The table has roughly 420,000 clones, approximately 88% seen once. Germline V gene sequence: CDR1 MGHRA, CDR2 YSYEKL. There are 15 residues in the CDR3. The J segment lost 6 bases and the V segment lost 1 base, leaving 8 bases of the junction unmatched.

This chain connects TRBV4-1 to TRBJ1-2, with 7 bases fitting TRBD1. Source material: PBMCs or T cells enriched from blood (not recorded which). This clonotype was sampled from a woman in her 30s with acute COVID-19. The CDR3 nucleotides are TGCGCCAGCAGCCAAGTAGGAGGGGGCTCGGATGGCTACACCTTC. Translated: CASSQVGGGSDGYTF.